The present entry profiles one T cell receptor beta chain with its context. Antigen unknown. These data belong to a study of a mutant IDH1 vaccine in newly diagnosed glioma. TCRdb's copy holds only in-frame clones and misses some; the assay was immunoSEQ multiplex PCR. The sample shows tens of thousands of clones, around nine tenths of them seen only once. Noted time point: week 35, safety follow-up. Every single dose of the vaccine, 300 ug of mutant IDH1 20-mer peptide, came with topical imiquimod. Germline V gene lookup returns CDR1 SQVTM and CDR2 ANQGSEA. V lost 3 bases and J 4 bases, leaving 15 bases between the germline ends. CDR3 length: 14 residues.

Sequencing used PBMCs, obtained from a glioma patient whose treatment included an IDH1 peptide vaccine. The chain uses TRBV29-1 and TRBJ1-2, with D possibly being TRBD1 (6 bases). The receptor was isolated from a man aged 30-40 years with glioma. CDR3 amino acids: CSVETGPQSYGYTF. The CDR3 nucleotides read TGCAGCGTTGAGACAGGCCCCCAGTCCTATGGCTACACCTTC.